Listed below are T cell receptor beta chains from one sample, sequenced in a study of tumor and adjacent non-tumor tissue in lung cancer. TCRdb analysed the multiplex PCR reads with MiXCR anew, one entry per CDR3 protein. This repertoire shows some 80,000 distinct CDR3 sequences, 76% found once; its top ten account for around 43%. The sample consisted of distant non-tumor lung tissue. These receptors were taken from a man aged 70-80 years with non-small cell lung cancer. Each CDR3 is given with its conserved first and last residue. Fields, in order: J gene, V gene, D gene, CDR3 length, CDR3 protein. The D gene is left open where the match is weak.

J gene: TRBJ2-2; V gene: TRBV11-3; D gene: .; CDR3 length: 16; CDR3 protein: CASTDGGRDRGWELFF
J gene: TRBJ2-7; V gene: TRBV11-1; D gene: .; CDR3 length: 14; CDR3 protein: CTSSSRETIYEQYF
J gene: TRBJ2-1; V gene: TRBV6-2/TRBV6-3; D gene: .; CDR3 length: 15; CDR3 protein: CASNRGRLGINEQFF
J gene: TRBJ2-7; V gene: TRBV6-1; D gene: .; CDR3 length: 14; CDR3 protein: CASRARDPAYEQYF
J gene: TRBJ2-5; V gene: TRBV29-1; D gene: .; CDR3 length: 13; CDR3 protein: CSVACRLQETQYF
J gene: TRBJ2-3; V gene: TRBV6-5; D gene: TRBD2; CDR3 length: 14; CDR3 protein: CASSLISGTNTQNF
J gene: TRBJ2-3; V gene: TRBV28; D gene: .; CDR3 length: 13; CDR3 protein: CASGSGDTDKQYF
J gene: TRBJ1-5; V gene: TRBV6-2/TRBV6-3; D gene: .; CDR3 length: 14; CDR3 protein: CVSSFHRLEQPQHF
J gene: TRBJ1-2; V gene: TRBV6-6; D gene: TRBD1; CDR3 length: 14; CDR3 protein: CASSTPGTGGGYTF
J gene: TRBJ2-1; V gene: TRBV28; D gene: TRBD2; CDR3 length: 17; CDR3 protein: CASSPRLAGGHVNEQFF
J gene: TRBJ1-5; V gene: TRBV20-1; D gene: .; CDR3 length: 14; CDR3 protein: CSAQIPEDNQPQLF
J gene: TRBJ2-7; V gene: TRBV5-6; D gene: TRBD2; CDR3 length: 15; CDR3 protein: CTSSLGTSGVYEQYF
J gene: TRBJ2-7; V gene: TRBV21-1; D gene: .; CDR3 length: 13; CDR3 protein: CASPLLRTYEQYF
J gene: TRBJ2-7; V gene: TRBV29-1; D gene: .; CDR3 length: 14; CDR3 protein: CSINGMAGGGMQYF
J gene: TRBJ1-5; V gene: TRBV7-8; D gene: .; CDR3 length: 16; CDR3 protein: CASSLVVSSGNQPQHF
J gene: TRBJ1-1; V gene: TRBV11-3; D gene: TRBD1; CDR3 length: 16; CDR3 protein: CDSSLRDRTLKTEAFF
J gene: TRBJ2-7; V gene: TRBV13; D gene: .; CDR3 length: 14; CDR3 protein: CANSLGRGLIEQYF
J gene: TRBJ2-6; V gene: TRBV6-2/TRBV6-3; D gene: .; CDR3 length: 14; CDR3 protein: CDSSTGFGANVLTF
J gene: TRBJ1-1; V gene: TRBV11-3; D gene: .; CDR3 length: 13; CDR3 protein: CASSPHANTEALF
J gene: TRBJ2-7; V gene: TRBV20-1; D gene: .; CDR3 length: 12; CDR3 protein: CSATRQRYEQYF
J gene: TRBJ2-1; V gene: TRBV20-1; D gene: TRBD2; CDR3 length: 15; CDR3 protein: CSARDIGGFYNEQLF
J gene: TRBJ1-6; V gene: TRBV5-1; D gene: TRBD1; CDR3 length: 14; CDR3 protein: CASSPGTGASPLHF
J gene: TRBJ2-1; V gene: TRBV6-6; D gene: .; CDR3 length: 17; CDR3 protein: CASSNNSGGRTNDEQFF
J gene: TRBJ2-5; V gene: TRBV6-5; D gene: TRBD1; CDR3 length: 19; CDR3 protein: CASSSLGTGGWHVQETQYF
J gene: TRBJ1-2; V gene: TRBV29-1; D gene: .; CDR3 length: 14; CDR3 protein: CTVDSTGGLSGYTF
J gene: TRBJ2-1; V gene: TRBV7-9; D gene: .; CDR3 length: 15; CDR3 protein: CASSPSGDGKNEQLF
J gene: TRBJ1-5; V gene: TRBV6-2/TRBV6-3; D gene: .; CDR3 length: 13; CDR3 protein: CTSSWQESQPQHF
J gene: TRBJ2-7; V gene: TRBV4-1; D gene: .; CDR3 length: 13; CDR3 protein: CAGSQEQSYEQYF
J gene: TRBJ1-5; V gene: TRBV6-1; D gene: .; CDR3 length: 18; CDR3 protein: CASSEAGRAKGSNQPQHF
J gene: TRBJ2-7; V gene: TRBV30; D gene: .; CDR3 length: 13; CDR3 protein: CAWSEVSYYEQYF
J gene: TRBJ1-6; V gene: TRBV4-2; D gene: .; CDR3 length: 15; CDR3 protein: CVSSQVGLLGSPLRF
J gene: TRBJ2-1; V gene: TRBV29-1; D gene: .; CDR3 length: 14; CDR3 protein: CSLELSSSYNEQFF
J gene: TRBJ2-2; V gene: TRBV6-5; D gene: .; CDR3 length: 16; CDR3 protein: CASSPGGVEHTGELFF
J gene: TRBJ1-2; V gene: TRBV5-6; D gene: .; CDR3 length: 15; CDR3 protein: CANSIIDRANYGYTF
J gene: TRBJ2-1; V gene: TRBV6-5; D gene: TRBD2; CDR3 length: 14; CDR3 protein: CGSRPGLATIEQFF
J gene: TRBJ2-7; V gene: TRBV4-1; D gene: .; CDR3 length: 14; CDR3 protein: CASSLGPRADVQYF
J gene: TRBJ1-1; V gene: TRBV20-1; D gene: .; CDR3 length: 12; CDR3 protein: CSARGGMGEALF
J gene: TRBJ2-3; V gene: TRBV20-1; D gene: TRBD1; CDR3 length: 15; CDR3 protein: CSARDDRDPADTQYF
J gene: TRBJ1-5; V gene: TRBV24-1; D gene: TRBD1; CDR3 length: 18; CDR3 protein: CAISDGQVKPHEGQPQHF
J gene: TRBJ2-1; V gene: TRBV29-1; D gene: .; CDR3 length: 12; CDR3 protein: CSVGIVDIEQFF
J gene: TRBJ2-7; V gene: TRBV4-1; D gene: .; CDR3 length: 13; CDR3 protein: CVSGQEQSYEQYF